The present T cell receptor (beta chain) was sequenced within a study of T cells in Graves' hyperthyroidism and ophthalmopathy. Study-level results: Within blood appeared most thyroid clonotypes that had expanded above 0.001.

The blood sample was taken at first hyperthyroidism diagnosis, before any ophthalmopathy symptoms. Regions amplified from RNA transcripts were the TCR beta CDR3 regions. TCR CDR3 regions were first amplified by RT-PCR with HTBI primers. TCRdb reanalysed the multiplex PCR reads using MiXCR and keeps one entry per CDR3 protein. Among 690,000 or so distinct CDR3 sequences listed, roughly a sixth were seen once. V lost 9 bases and J lost 1, with 21 bases in between. This CDR3 has 16 amino acids. Germline CDR1 and CDR2: LNHDA and SQIVND (reference sequence). Of note for this clonotype: Its antigen is unidentified.

The sample was blood. The chain employs TRBV19 and TRBJ1-1; D possibly corresponds to TRBD1 (6 bases). This clonotype originated in a woman between 45 and 60 years old with Graves' hyperthyroidism that later progressed to Graves' ophthalmopathy. In DNA, the CDR3 is TGTGCCAGCCAAACGCGGACAGTCGTATCGAACACTGAAGCTTTCTTT. Translating it yields CASQTRTVVSNTEAFF. Based on the CDR3 plus reference TRBV19 and TRBJ1-1, the full variable domain is DGGITQSPKYLFRKEGQNVTLSCEQNLNHDAMYWYRQDPGQGLRLIYYSQIVNDFQKGDIAEGYSVSREKKESFPLTVTSAQKNPTAFYLCASQTRTVVSNTEAFFGQGTRLTVV.